The rows below give T cell receptor beta chains drawn from one sample of a study of T cell repertoires in cytomegalovirus infection. One entry per CDR3 protein results from TCRdb running MiXCR on the reads. This sample has a few hundred thousand distinct CDR3 sequences; 26% occur once, and the top ten carry roughly 13%. Input material: PBMCs. The receptors here all came from a human donor in good health (CMV status not recorded). Some clones in this sample may be carry-over from other donors' samples. Both conserved end residues are trimmed from each CDR3. D genes are given only for firm matches.

j_call v_call d_call cdr3_aa
TRBJ2-1 TRBV29-1 TRBD1 SVEEGTAIYNEQF
TRBJ1-2 TRBV7-9 . ASSFNVSGYT
TRBJ2-5 TRBV27 . ASSFRDPGRETQY
TRBJ2-2 TRBV12-3/TRBV12-4 . ASSYPIFPNTGELF
TRBJ2-7 TRBV7-2 TRBD2 ASSILAGGGEQY
TRBJ1-2 TRBV23-1 . ASSQSVRQKIFLGT
TRBJ2-1 TRBV6-2/TRBV6-3 TRBD2 ASSFGLASYNEQF
TRBJ1-2 TRBV7-2 . ASSSYGLGYT
TRBJ2-3 TRBV7-9 TRBD2 ASSLHVRAGRSSTDTQY
TRBJ1-1 TRBV20-1 TRBD1 SAPGQRNTEAF
TRBJ1-2 TRBV24-1 . ATSDSRAYT
TRBJ1-2 TRBV12-3/TRBV12-4 . ASSLDRAHGYT
TRBJ2-3 TRBV12-3/TRBV12-4 . ASRSRLTSTDTQY
TRBJ1-6 TRBV7-2 TRBD1 ASSFRDRGQHSPLH
TRBJ2-7 TRBV5-5 . ASSLAIAGLISYEQY
TRBJ2-1 TRBV10-3 TRBD2 ASRPSSGRAGNEQF
TRBJ1-2 TRBV6-1 TRBD1 ASRGQRYGYT
TRBJ2-7 TRBV7-8 TRBD1 ASSPRDRVGVSGEQY
TRBJ2-7 TRBV7-2 . ASRQPPSNEQY
TRBJ1-4 TRBV19 . ASSGGAATNEKLF
TRBJ2-2 TRBV3-1 . ASSQLDGPNTGELF
TRBJ1-2 TRBV20-1 . SAKEEQRTVYGYT
TRBJ2-2 TRBV12-3/TRBV12-4 TRBD2 ASSPSGLDPGELF
TRBJ2-1 TRBV7-2 TRBD2 ASSFGTRDNEQF
TRBJ2-7 TRBV12-3/TRBV12-4 . ASSRPKQTATYEQY
TRBJ2-2 TRBV5-1 TRBD1 ASSLQQGSLTGELF
TRBJ1-2 TRBV7-2 TRBD1 ASSADRGRPNYGYT
TRBJ2-5 TRBV6-2/TRBV6-3 . ASSYSRGGTETQY
TRBJ1-1 TRBV11-2 . ASSLESRFRGGTEAF
TRBJ2-7 TRBV28 TRBD2 ASSLFGRGSYEQY
TRBJ1-1 TRBV7-9 . ASSLDLGFGAF
TRBJ2-1 TRBV9 . ASSLAPVDEQF
TRBJ2-1 TRBV6-8 TRBD2 ASSYGLAGGSGGSEQF
TRBJ2-6 TRBV6-5 . ASSKKPWANVLT
TRBJ2-5 TRBV18 TRBD2 ASSPNGLAGNQETQY
TRBJ1-2 TRBV11-2 . ASSRYGHGYT
TRBJ2-2 TRBV24-1 TRBD1 ATSELGQGFTGELF
TRBJ2-1 TRBV5-1 TRBD2 ASSGPLAGHGNEQF
TRBJ2-7 TRBV7-2 . ASSLVPSVAYEQY
TRBJ2-5 TRBV4-2 TRBD2 ASSRAGTNQETQY
TRBJ1-4 TRBV19 TRBD1 ASRPPGQAANEKLF
TRBJ2-1 TRBV6-2/TRBV6-3 . ASRSGEGGREQF
TRBJ1-4 TRBV10-3 TRBD1 AISGGQGGNEKLF
TRBJ1-5 TRBV19 . ASSSDGNQPQH